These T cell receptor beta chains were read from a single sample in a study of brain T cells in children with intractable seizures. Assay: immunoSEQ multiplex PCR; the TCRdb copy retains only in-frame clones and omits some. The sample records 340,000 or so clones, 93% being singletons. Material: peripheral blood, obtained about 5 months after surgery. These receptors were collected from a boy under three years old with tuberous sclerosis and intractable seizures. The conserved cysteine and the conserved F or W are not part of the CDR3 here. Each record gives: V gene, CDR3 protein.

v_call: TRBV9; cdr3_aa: ASSVRTDYGYT
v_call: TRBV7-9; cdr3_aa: ASSLVGGWSSGSLDEQF
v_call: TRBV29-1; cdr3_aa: SVGWFRETGELF
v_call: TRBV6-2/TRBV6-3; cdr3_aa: ASSYSKQGQMNTEAF
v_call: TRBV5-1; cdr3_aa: ASRGSGSYNSPLH
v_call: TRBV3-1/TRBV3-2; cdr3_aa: ASSFSRAVSSGANVLT
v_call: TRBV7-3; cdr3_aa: ASSSGGTDTQY
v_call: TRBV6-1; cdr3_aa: ASSDARVVTDTQY
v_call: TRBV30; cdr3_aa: AWSGHSLGLPNTGELF
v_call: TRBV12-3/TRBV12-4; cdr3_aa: ASSFGPLSPLH
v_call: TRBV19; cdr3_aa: ASGLLGPEQF
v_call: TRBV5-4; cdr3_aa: ASSLGGRGTDTQY
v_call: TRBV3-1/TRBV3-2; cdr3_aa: ASSGTGDGNTIY
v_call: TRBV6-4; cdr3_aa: ASSEVSGLGYT
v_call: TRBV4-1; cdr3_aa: ASSQEGGTQY
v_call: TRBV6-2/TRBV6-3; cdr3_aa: ASSPGRYGYT
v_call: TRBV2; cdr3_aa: ASSSMGTEQF
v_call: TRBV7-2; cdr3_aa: ASSQLTGRNTEAF